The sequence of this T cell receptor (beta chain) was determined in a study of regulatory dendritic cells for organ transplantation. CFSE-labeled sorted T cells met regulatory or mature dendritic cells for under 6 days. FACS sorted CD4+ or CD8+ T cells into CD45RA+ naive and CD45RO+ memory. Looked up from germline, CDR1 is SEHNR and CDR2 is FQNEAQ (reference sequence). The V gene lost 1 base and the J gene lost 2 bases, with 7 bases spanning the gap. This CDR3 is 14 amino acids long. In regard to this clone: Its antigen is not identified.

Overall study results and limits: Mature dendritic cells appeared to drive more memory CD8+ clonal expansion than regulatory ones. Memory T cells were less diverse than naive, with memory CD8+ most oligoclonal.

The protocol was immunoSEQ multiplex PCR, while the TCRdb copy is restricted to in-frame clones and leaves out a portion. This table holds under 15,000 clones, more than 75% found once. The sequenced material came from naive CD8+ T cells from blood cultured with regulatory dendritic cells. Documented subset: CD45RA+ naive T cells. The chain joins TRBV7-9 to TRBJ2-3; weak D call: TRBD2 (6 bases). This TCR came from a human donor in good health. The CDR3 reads CASSLERVTDTQYF. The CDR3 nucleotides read TGTGCCAGCAGCTTAGAGCGGGTCACAGATACGCAGTATTTT.